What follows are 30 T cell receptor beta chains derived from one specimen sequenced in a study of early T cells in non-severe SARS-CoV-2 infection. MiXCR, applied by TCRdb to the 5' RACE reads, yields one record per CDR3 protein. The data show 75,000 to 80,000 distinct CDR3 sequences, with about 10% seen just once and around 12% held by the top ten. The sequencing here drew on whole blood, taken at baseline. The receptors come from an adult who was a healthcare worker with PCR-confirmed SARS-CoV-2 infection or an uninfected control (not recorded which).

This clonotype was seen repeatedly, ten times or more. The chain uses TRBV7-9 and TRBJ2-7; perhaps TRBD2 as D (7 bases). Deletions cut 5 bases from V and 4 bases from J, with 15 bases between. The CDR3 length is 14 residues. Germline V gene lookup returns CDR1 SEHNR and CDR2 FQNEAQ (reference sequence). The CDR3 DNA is TGTGCCAGCAGCCCCCCGGGGGGCGGATACGAGCAGTACTTC. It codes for CASSPPGGGYEQYF.

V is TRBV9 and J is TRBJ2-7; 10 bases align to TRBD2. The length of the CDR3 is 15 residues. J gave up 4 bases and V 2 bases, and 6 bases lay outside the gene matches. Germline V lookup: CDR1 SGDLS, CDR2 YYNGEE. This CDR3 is CASSVGLAGEYEQYF. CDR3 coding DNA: TGTGCCAGCAGCGTTGGGCTAGCGGGGGAATACGAGCAGTACTTC.

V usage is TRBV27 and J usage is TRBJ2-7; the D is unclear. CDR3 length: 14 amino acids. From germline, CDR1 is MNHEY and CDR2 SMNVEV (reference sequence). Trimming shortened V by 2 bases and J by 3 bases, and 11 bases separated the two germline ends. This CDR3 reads CASSLMGRDYEQYF. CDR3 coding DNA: TGTGCCAGCAGTTTAATGGGCAGAGACTACGAGCAGTACTTC.

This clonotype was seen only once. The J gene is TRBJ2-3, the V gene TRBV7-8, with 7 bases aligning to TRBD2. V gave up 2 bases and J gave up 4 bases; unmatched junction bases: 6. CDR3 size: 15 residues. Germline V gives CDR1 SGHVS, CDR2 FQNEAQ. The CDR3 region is CASSLIAGPPDTQYF. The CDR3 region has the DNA TGTGCCAGCAGCTTAATAGCGGGCCCCCCAGATACGCAGTATTTT. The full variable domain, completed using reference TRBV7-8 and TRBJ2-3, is GAGVSQSPRYKVAKRGQDVALRCDPISGHVSLFWYQQALGQGPEFLTYFQNEAQLDKSGLPSDRFFAERPEGSVSTLKIQRTQQEDSAVYLCASSLIAGPPDTQYFGPGTRLTVL.

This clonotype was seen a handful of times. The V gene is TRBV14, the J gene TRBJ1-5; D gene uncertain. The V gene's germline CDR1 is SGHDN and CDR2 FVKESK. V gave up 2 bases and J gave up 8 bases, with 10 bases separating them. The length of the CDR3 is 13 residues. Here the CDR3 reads CASSQSSGKPQHF. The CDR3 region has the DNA TGTGCCAGCAGCCAATCTTCTGGGAAGCCCCAGCATTTT.

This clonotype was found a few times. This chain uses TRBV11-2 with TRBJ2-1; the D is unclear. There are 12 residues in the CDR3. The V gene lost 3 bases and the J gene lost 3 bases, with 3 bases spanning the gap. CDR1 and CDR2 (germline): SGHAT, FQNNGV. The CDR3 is CASSFDYNEQFF. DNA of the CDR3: TGTGCCAGCAGCTTCGACTACAATGAGCAGTTCTTC.

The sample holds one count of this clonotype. Here the CDR3 reads CASSVEANLEQFF. The CDR3 DNA follows: TGTGCCAGCAGCGTAGAGGCAAACCTGGAGCAGTTCTTC. The V and J genes are TRBV9 and TRBJ2-1; D is unclear. Looked up from germline, CDR1 is SGDLS and CDR2 is YYNGEE. The V gene lost 0 bases and the J gene lost 10 bases, with 11 bases spanning the gap. CDR3 size: 13 residues.

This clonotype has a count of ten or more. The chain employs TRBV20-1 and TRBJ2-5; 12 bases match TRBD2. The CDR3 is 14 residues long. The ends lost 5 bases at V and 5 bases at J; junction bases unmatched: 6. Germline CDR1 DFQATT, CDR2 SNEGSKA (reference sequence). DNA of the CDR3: TGCAGTGCTCCCCGACTAGCGGGGGATGAGACCCAGTACTTC. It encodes CSAPRLAGDETQYF.

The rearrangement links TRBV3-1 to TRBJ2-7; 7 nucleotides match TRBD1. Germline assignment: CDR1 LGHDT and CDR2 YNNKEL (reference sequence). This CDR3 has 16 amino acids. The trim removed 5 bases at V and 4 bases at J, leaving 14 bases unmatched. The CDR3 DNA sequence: TGTGCCAGCAGCACGCGCCCAATAGGGACAGTATACGAGCAGTACTTC. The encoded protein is CASSTRPIGTVYEQYF.

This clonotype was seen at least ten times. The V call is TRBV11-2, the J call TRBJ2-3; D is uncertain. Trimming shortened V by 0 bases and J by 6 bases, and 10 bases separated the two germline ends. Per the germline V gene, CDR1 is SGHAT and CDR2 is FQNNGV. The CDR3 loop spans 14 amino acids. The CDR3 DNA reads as TGTGCCAGCAGCTTAGATCCAGTTACTGATACGCAGTATTTT. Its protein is CASSLDPVTDTQYF.

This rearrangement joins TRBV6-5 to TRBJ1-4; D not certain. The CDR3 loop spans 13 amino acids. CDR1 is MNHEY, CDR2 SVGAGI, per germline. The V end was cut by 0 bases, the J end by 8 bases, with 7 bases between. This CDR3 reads CASSYSRSEKLFF. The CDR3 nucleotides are TGTGCCAGCAGTTACTCTAGGTCGGAAAAACTGTTTTTT.

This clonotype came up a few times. CDR3 sequence (DNA): TGTGCCAGCACCCCAATCAGGGGCCTCCAGCCCCAGCATTTT. Its protein product is CASTPIRGLQPQHF. The genes are TRBV5-8 and TRBJ1-5; weak D call: TRBD1 (6 bases). Germline loops: CDR1 SGHTS, CDR2 YDEGEE. V was cut by 6 bases and J by 7 bases, with 17 bases left in between. This CDR3 region has 14 residues. The variable domain in full, with the rest retrieved from reference TRBV5-8 and TRBJ1-5, is EAGVTQSPTHLIKTRGQQATLRCSPISGHTSVYWYQQALGLGLQFLLWYDEGEERNRGNFPPRFSGRQFPNYSSELNVNALELEDSALYLCASTPIRGLQPQHFGDGTRLSIL.

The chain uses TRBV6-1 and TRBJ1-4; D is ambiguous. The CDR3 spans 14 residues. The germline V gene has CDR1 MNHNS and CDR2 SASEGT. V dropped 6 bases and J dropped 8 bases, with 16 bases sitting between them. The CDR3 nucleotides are TGTGCCAGCAGCCCATTTTCTGGGCAGGAAAAACTGTTTTTT. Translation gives CASSPFSGQEKLFF.

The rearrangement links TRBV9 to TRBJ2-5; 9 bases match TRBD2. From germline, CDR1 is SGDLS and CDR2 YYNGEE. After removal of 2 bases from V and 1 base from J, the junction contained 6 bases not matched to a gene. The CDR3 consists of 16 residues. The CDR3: CASSVQAGGPQETQYF. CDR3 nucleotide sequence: TGTGCCAGCAGCGTCCAAGCGGGGGGTCCCCAAGAGACCCAGTACTTC.

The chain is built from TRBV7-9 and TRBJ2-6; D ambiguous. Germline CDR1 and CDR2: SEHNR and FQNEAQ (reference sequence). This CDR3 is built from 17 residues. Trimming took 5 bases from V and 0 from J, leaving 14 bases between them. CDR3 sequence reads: CASSQPDRTSGANVLTF. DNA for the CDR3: TGTGCCAGCAGCCAACCCGACCGGACCTCTGGGGCCAACGTCCTGACTTTC. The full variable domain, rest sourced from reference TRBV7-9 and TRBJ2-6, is DTGVSQNPRHKITKRGQNVTFRCDPISEHNRLYWYRQTLGQGPEFLTYFQNEAQLEKSRLLSDRFSAERPKGSFSTLEIQRTEQGDSAMYLCASSQPDRTSGANVLTFGAGSRLTVL.

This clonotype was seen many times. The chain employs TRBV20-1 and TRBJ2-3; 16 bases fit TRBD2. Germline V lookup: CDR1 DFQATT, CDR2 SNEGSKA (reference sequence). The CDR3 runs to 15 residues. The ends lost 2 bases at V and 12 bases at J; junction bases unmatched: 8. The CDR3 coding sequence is TGCAGTGCTAGAATGGGACTAGCGGGGGGGCCTCCCCAGTATTTT. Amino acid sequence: CSARMGLAGGPPQYF.

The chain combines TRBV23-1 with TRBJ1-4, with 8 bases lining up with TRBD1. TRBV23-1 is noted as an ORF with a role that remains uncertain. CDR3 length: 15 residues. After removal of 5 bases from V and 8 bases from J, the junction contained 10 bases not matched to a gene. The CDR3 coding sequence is TGCGCCAGCAGTTCACCGGACAGGGATAGCGAAAAACTGTTTTTT. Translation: CASSSPDRDSEKLFF.

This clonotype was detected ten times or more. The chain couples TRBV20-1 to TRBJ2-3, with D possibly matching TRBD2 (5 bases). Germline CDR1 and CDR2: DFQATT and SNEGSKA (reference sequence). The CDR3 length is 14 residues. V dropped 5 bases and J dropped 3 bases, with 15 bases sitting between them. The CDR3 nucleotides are TGCAGTGCTTTTCGGCGGGTCGGGACAGATACGCAGTATTTT. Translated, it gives CSAFRRVGTDTQYF.

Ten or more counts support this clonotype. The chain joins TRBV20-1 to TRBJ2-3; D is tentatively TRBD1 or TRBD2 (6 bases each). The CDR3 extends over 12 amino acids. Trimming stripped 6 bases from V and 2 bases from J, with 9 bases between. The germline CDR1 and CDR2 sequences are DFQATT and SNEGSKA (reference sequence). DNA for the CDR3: TGCAGTGCAGGGGGGAACACAGATACGCAGTATTTT. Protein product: CSAGGNTDTQYF.

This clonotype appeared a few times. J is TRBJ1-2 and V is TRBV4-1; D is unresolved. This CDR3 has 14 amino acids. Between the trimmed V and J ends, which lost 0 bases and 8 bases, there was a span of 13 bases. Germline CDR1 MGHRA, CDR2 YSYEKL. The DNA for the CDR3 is TGCGCCAGCAGCCAAGATCGGGTGCTGCGGGGCTACACCTTC. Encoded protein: CASSQDRVLRGYTF.

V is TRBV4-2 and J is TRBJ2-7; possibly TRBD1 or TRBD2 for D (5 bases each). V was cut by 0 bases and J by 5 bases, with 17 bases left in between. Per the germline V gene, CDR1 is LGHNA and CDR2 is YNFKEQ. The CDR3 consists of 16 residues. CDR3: CASSQDPRGPTNEQYF. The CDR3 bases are TGTGCCAGCAGCCAAGACCCCCGGGGACCCACCAACGAGCAGTACTTC.

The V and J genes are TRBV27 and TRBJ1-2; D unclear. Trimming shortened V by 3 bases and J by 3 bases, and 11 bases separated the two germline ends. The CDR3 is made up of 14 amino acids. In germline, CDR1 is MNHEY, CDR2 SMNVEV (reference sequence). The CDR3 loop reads CASSFYGRDYGYTF. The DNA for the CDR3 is TGTGCCAGCAGTTTCTATGGCCGGGACTATGGCTACACCTTC.

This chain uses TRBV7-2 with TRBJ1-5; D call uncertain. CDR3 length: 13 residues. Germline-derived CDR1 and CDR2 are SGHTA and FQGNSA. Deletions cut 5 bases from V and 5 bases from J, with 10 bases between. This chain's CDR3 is CASSILQDQPQHF. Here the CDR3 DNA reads TGTGCCAGCAGCATACTTCAGGATCAGCCCCAGCATTTT.

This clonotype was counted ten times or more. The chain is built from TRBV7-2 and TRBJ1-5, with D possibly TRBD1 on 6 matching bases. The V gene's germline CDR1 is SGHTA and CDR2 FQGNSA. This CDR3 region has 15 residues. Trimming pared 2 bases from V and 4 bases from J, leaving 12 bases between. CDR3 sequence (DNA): TGTGCCAGCAGCTTATGGGGGCAGACGAATCAGCCCCAGCATTTT. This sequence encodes CASSLWGQTNQPQHF.

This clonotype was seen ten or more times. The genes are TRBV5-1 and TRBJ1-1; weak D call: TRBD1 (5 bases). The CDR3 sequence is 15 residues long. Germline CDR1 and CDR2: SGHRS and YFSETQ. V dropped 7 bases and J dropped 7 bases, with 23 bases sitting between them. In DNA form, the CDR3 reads TGCGCCAGCGCCTCGACAGCTCCTGTTCGTGATGAAGCTTTCTTT. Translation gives CASASTAPVRDEAFF.

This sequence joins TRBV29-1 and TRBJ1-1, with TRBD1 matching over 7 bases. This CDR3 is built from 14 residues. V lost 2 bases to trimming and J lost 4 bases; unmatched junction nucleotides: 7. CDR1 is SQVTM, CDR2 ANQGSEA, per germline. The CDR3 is CSVESGPGGTEAFF. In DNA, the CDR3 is TGCAGCGTTGAATCTGGTCCAGGGGGCACTGAAGCTTTCTTT.

The CDR3 sequence: CASSLESTYEQYF. CDR3 bases: TGCGCCAGCAGCTTGGAATCAACCTACGAGCAGTACTTC. The chain employs TRBV5-1 and TRBJ2-7; D is unclear. Germline V gene sequence: CDR1 SGHRS, CDR2 YFSETQ. CDR3 size: 13 residues. Trimming cost V 0 bases and J 2 bases, with 6 bases left between them.

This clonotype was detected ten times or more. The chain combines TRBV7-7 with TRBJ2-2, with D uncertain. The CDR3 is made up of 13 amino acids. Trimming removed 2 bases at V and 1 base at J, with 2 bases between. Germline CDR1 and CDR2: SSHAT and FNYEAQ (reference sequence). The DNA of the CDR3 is TGTGCCAGCAGCTTAAGGAACACCGGGGAGCTGTTTTTT. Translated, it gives CASSLRNTGELFF.

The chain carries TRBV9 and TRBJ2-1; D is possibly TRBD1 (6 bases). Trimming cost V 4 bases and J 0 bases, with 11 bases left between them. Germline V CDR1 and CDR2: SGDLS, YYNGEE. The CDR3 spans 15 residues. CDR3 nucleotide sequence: TGTGCCAGCAGCCCTCAGGGGAGCTCCTACAATGAGCAGTTCTTC. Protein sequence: CASSPQGSSYNEQFF.

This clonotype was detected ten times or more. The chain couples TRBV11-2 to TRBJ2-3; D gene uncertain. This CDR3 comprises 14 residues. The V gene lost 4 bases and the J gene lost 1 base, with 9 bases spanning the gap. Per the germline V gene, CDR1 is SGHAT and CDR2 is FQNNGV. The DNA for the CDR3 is TGTGCCAGCAGCTCCTATCCGGGCACAGATACGCAGTATTTT. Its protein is CASSSYPGTDTQYF.